A selection of T cell receptor beta chains follows, all from one sample in a study of blood T cell repertoires in COVID-19. Sequencing used immunoSEQ multiplex PCR; TCRdb keeps in-frame clones, though not all of them. The table shows about 110,000 clones, with roughly 85% occurring only once. Sequenced: peripheral blood. All receptors come from a human donor in a cohort sampled during active COVID-19. Each CDR3 is given with its conserved first and last residue. Fields, in order: clone size, V gene, J gene, D gene, CDR3 protein, CDR3 DNA. D genes are given only for firm matches. Only part of the rows carry a size: once, few, many, or a class if the clone is expanded.

clone_size: .; v_call: TRBV27; j_call: TRBJ2-3; d_call: TRBD2; cdr3_aa: CASSYSSGGALDTQYF; cdr3_nt: TGTGCCAGCAGTTATTCTAGCGGGGGGGCCTTAGATACGCAGTATTTT
clone_size: .; v_call: TRBV12-5; j_call: TRBJ2-2; d_call: TRBD1; cdr3_aa: CASGLTGGPGELFF; cdr3_nt: TGTGCTAGTGGTTTGACAGGGGGCCCCGGGGAGCTGTTTTTT
clone_size: once; v_call: TRBV2; j_call: TRBJ1-2; d_call: TRBD1; cdr3_aa: CASSTSVMGQNEINYGYTF; cdr3_nt: TGTGCCAGCTCCACTTCAGTGATGGGACAGAACGAAATTAACTATGGCTACACCTTC
clone_size: few; v_call: TRBV11-2; j_call: TRBJ1-4; d_call: TRBD1; cdr3_aa: CASSPLKGQGGEKLFF; cdr3_nt: TGTGCCAGCAGCCCTTTAAAGGGGCAGGGGGGTGAAAAACTGTTTTTT
clone_size: .; v_call: TRBV3-1/TRBV3-2; j_call: TRBJ2-2; d_call: TRBD2; cdr3_aa: CASSHGLAGNTGELFF; cdr3_nt: TGTGCCAGCAGCCACGGACTAGCGGGGAACACCGGGGAGCTGTTTTTT
clone_size: once; v_call: TRBV3-1/TRBV3-2; j_call: TRBJ2-7; d_call: TRBD2; cdr3_aa: CASSQHSSGGLAGANEQYF; cdr3_nt: TGTGCCAGCAGCCAACACTCATCTGGCGGGCTAGCGGGAGCCAACGAGCAGTACTTC
clone_size: .; v_call: TRBV7-2; j_call: TRBJ2-5; d_call: .; cdr3_aa: CASSQGGWGETQYF; cdr3_nt: TGTGCCAGCAGCCAGGGAGGCTGGGGAGAGACCCAGTACTTC
clone_size: .; v_call: TRBV4-3; j_call: TRBJ1-1; d_call: .; cdr3_aa: CASSQERQGWENTEAFF; cdr3_nt: TGCGCCAGCAGCCAAGAGAGGCAGGGGTGGGAAAACACTGAAGCTTTCTTT
clone_size: .; v_call: TRBV15; j_call: TRBJ2-5; d_call: .; cdr3_aa: CATSRDVPGAQETQYF; cdr3_nt: TGTGCCACCAGCAGAGATGTGCCAGGGGCCCAAGAGACCCAGTACTTC
clone_size: .; v_call: TRBV6-2/TRBV6-3; j_call: TRBJ1-2; d_call: TRBD1; cdr3_aa: CASSRGTDYGYTF; cdr3_nt: TGTGCCAGCAGTCGCGGGACAGATTATGGCTACACCTTC